A selection of T cell receptor beta chains follows, all from one sample in a study of OX40 agonist ivuxolimab in advanced cancers. The protocol was immunoSEQ multiplex PCR, while the TCRdb copy is restricted to in-frame clones and leaves out a portion. Seen here are around 140,000 clones, roughly nine tenths observed once, and the top ten hold 0.85% to 1.4%. Sequences were derived from CD4+ or CD8+ T cells sorted from blood, sampled in a trial of the OX40 agonist ivuxolimab. The source is an adult with an advanced solid tumor such as melanoma, head and neck, liver or kidney cancer. Both conserved end residues are part of each CDR3. A D gene is named only where the DNA matches it firmly.

TRBV29-1	TRBJ1-3	NA	TGCAGCGTTGAAGCCGGAAACACCATATATTTT	CSVEAGNTIYF
TRBV5-1	TRBJ2-3	NA	TGCGCCAGCAGCCAATTGACAGTCACAGATACGCAGTATTTT	CASSQLTVTDTQYF
TRBV9	TRBJ2-1	TRBD2	TGTGCCAGCAGCGACGGGACTAGCGTTTACAATGAGCAGTTCTTC	CASSDGTSVYNEQFF
TRBV6-6	TRBJ1-4	TRBD1	TGTGCCAGCAGCCCGAGGACAGGACCAACTAATGAAAAACTGTTTTTT	CASSPRTGPTNEKLFF
TRBV27	TRBJ2-1	TRBD2	TGTGCCAGCAGTAAGACTAGCGGGAGGGATGAGCAGTTCTTC	CASSKTSGRDEQFF
TRBV7-2	TRBJ2-3	TRBD2	TGTGCCAGCAGCCCTAGGCCCGGGACTAGAGGTACGCAGTATTTT	CASSPRPGTRGTQYF
TRBV5-1	TRBJ2-3	NA	TGCGCCAGCAGCTTGATAGGCGTATCCACAGATACGCAGTATTTT	CASSLIGVSTDTQYF
TRBV27	TRBJ2-1	NA	TGTGCCAGCGGGTCTAGGGGGTGGCAGTTCTTC	CASGSRGWQFF
TRBV7-9	TRBJ1-1	TRBD1	TGTGCCAGCAGCTTAGGACAGGGGCACACTGAAGCTTTCTTT	CASSLGQGHTEAFF
TRBV9	TRBJ2-7	TRBD2	TGTGCCAGCAGCGTAGCTCCTTTAGGGACTAGCGGGAGTGGCGAGCAGTACTTC	CASSVAPLGTSGSGEQYF
TRBV5-1	TRBJ2-1	NA	TGCGCCAGCAGGACTAACAATGAGCAGTTCTTC	CASRTNNEQFF
TRBV18	TRBJ2-7	TRBD2	TGTGCCAGCTCACCACCCCCCAGCGGGGGACTCCGATACGAGCAGTACTTC	CASSPPPSGGLRYEQYF